The clone carrying this T cell receptor (beta chain) occurred a few times. Antigen specificity is unknown. Researchers collected about 9.1 milliliters of peripheral blood from every single donor. This CDR3 is built from 12 residues. In germline, CDR1 is SEHNR, CDR2 FQNEAQ (reference sequence). V lost 8 bases and J 4 bases, leaving 11 bases between the germline ends. This sample was taken from a study of blood T cells in healthy people across ages. PCR was performed a second time for about 7 to 12 cycles using a sample-barcoded 5' primer and a J-beta primer mix. TCRdb called the 5' RACE reads again in MiXCR, with one record for every CDR3 protein. Of some 1,800,000 distinct CDR3 sequences listed, approximately 39% are singletons. Findings and limits, study-wide: PBMC samples, being unsorted, prevented any conclusive comparison of naive and antigen-experienced cells. Diversity estimates drawn from one million T cells were deemed underestimates. A roughly linear fall in TCR beta diversity per million T cells was seen with increasing age.

V is TRBV7-9 and J is TRBJ1-1; D gene unclear. The receptor was derived from a human donor in good health. The sample consisted of blood. The DNA for the CDR3 is TGTGCCAGCTTGGTGTCGAGCACTGAAGCTTTCTTT. This gives the protein CASLVSSTEAFF.